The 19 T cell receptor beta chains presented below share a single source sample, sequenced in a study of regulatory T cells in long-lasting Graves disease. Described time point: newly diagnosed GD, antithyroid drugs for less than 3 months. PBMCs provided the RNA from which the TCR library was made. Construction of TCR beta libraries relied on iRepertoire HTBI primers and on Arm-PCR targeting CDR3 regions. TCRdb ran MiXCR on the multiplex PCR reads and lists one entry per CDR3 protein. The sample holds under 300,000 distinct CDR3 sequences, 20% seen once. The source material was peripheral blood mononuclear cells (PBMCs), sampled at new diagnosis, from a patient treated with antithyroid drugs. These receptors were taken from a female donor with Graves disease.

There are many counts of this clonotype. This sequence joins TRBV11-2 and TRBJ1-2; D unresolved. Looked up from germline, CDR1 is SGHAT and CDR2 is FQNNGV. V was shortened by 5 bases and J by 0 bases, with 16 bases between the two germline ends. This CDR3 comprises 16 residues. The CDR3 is CASSPIRTDTNYGYTF. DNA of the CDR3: TGTGCCAGCAGCCCAATCCGGACGGATACTAACTATGGCTACACCTTC. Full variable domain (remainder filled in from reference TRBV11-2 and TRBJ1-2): EAGVAQSPRYKIIEKRQSVAFWCNPISGHATLYWYQQILGQGPKLLIQFQNNGVVDDSQLPKDRFSAERLKGVDSTLKIQPAKLEDSAVYLCASSPIRTDTNYGYTFGSGTRLTVV.

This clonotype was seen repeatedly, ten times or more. As DNA, the CDR3 is TGTGCCAGCTCAGCCCGGGACAGTAACTATGGCTACACCTTC. This gives the protein CASSARDSNYGYTF. The chain couples TRBV7-2 to TRBJ1-2; TRBD1 aligns across 7 bases. Germline V gene data show CDR1 as SGHTA and CDR2 as FQGNSA. V shed 8 bases and J 1 base; nucleotides not matched to a gene: 7. The CDR3 loop spans 14 amino acids.

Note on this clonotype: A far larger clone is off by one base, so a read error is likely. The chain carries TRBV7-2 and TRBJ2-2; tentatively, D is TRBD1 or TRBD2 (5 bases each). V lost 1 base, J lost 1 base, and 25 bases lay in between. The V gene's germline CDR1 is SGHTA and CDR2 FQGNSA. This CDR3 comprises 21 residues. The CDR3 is CASSLGGSLTTRERNTGELFF. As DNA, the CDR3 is TGTGCCAGCAGCTTAGGGGGAAGCCTGACAACCAGGGAGAGGAACACCGGGGAGCTGTTTTTT.

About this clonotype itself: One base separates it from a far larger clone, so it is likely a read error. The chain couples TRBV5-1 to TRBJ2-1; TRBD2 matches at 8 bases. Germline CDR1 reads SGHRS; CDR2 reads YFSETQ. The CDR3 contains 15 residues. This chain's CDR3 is CASSRTGTSLNEQFF. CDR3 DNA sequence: TGTGCCAGCAGCCGAACGGGGACTAGTCTCAATGAGCAGTTCTTC.

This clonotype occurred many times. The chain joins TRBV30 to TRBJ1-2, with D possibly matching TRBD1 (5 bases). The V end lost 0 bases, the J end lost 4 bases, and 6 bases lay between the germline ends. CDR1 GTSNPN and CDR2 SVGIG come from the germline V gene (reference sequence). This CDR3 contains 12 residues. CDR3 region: CAWSVGPYGYTF. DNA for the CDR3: TGTGCCTGGAGTGTGGGGCCCTATGGCTACACCTTC.

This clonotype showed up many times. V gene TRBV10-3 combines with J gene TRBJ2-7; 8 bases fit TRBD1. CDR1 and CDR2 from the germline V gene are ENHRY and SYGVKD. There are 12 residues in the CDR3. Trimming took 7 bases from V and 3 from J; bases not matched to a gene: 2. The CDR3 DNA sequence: TGTGCCATCACCGGACAGGGCTACGAGCAGTACTTC. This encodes CAITGQGYEQYF.

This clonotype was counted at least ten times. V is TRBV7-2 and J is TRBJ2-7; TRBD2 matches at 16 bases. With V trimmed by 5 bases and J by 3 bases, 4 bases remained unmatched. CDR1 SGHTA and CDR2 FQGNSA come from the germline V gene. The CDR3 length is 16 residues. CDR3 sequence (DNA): TGTGCCAGCAGCGGGACTAGCGGGAGGGCCTTCTACGAGCAGTACTTC. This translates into CASSGTSGRAFYEQYF.

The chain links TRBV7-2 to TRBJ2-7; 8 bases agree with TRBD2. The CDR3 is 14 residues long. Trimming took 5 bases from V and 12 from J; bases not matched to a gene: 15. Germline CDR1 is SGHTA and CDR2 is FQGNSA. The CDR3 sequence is CASSREGQSYERYF. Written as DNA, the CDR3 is TGTGCCAGCAGCCGGGAGGGACAATCCTACGAACGGTACTTC.

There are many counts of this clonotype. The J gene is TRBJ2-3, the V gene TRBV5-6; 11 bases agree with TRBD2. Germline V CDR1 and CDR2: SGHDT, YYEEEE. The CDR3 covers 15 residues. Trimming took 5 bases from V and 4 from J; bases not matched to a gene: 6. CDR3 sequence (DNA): TGTGCCAGCAGTCTTAGCGGGGGGGCTTCAGATACGCAGTATTTT. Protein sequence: CASSLSGGASDTQYF.

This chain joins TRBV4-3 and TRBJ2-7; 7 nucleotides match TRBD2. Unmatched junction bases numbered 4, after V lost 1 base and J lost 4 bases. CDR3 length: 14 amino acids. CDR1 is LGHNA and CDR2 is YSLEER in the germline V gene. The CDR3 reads CASSQAGGGYEQYF. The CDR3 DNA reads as TGCGCCAGCAGCCAAGCGGGAGGTGGTTACGAGCAGTACTTC.

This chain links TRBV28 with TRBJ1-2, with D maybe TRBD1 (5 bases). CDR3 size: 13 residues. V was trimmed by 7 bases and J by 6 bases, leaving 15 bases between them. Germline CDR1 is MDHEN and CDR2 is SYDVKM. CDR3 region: CASNLQELNGYTF. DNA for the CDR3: TGTGCCAGCAACCTACAGGAGTTGAATGGCTACACCTTC.

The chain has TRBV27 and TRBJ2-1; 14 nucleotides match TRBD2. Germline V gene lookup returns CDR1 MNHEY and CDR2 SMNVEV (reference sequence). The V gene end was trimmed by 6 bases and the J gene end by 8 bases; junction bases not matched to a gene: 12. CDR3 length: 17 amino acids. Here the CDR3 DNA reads TGTGCCAGCAGGGACCCAGGACTAGCGGGAGGTCCAGATGAGCAGTTCTTC. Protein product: CASRDPGLAGGPDEQFF.

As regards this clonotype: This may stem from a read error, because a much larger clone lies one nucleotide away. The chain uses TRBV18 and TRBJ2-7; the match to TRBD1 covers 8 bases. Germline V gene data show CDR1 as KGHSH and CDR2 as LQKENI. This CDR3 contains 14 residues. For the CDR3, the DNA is TGTGCCAGGTCACCTCGGACAGGGTCCAACGAGCAGTACTTC. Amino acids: CARSPRTGSNEQYF.

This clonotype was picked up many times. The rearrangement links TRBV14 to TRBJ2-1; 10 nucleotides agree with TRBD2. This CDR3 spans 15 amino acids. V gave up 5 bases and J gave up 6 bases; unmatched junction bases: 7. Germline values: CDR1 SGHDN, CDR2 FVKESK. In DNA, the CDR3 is TGTGCCAGCAGCGTGAGCGGGAGGGCCCCCAATGAGCAGTTCTTC. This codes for CASSVSGRAPNEQFF.

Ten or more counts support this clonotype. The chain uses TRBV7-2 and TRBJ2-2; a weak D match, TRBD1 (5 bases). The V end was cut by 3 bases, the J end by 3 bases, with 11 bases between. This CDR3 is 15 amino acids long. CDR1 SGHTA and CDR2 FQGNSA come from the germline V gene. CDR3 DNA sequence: TGTGCCAGCAGCTTCAGGGATATGGACACCGGGGAGCTGTTTTTT. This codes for CASSFRDMDTGELFF.

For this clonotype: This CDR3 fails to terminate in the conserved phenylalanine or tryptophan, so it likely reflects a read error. The CDR3: CASSPILGTGVGGYTS. The CDR3 DNA follows: TGTGCCAGCAGCCCTATTCTCGGGACAGGGGTTGGGGGCTACACCTCC. The V and J genes are TRBV4-2 and TRBJ1-2; 10 positions agree with TRBD1. V was clipped by 4 bases and J by 8 bases; unmatched bases: 13. The CDR3 contains 16 residues. CDR1 LGHNA and CDR2 YNFKEQ come from the germline V gene.

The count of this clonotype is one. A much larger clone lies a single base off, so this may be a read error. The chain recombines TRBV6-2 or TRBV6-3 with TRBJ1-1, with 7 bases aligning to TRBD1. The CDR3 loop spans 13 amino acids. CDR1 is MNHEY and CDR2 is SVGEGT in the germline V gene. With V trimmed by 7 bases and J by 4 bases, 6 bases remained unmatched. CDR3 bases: TGTGCCAGCATCCTAGGGGGCCCCACTGAAGCTTTCTTT. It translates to CASILGGPTEAFF.

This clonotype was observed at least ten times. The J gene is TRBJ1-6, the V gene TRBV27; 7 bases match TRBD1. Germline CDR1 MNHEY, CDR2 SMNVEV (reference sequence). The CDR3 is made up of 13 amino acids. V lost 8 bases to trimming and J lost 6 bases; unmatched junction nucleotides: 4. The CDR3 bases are TGTGCCAGCCACAGGGGTAGTAATTCACCCCTCCACTTT. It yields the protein CASHRGSNSPLHF.

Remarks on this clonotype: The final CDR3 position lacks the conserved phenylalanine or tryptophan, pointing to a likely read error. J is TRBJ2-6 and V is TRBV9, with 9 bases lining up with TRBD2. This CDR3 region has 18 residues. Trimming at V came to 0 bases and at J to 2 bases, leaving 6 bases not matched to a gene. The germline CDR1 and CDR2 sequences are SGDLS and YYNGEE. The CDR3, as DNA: TGTGCCAGCAGCGTAGACCCTAGCGGGAACGCTGGGGCCAACGTCCTGACTCTC. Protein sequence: CASSVDPSGNAGANVLTL.